These 14 T cell receptor beta chains originate from one sample sequenced in a study of cytomegalovirus exposure and HLA in healthy donors. A multiplex PCR was run with 60 Vbeta primers and 13 Jbeta primers. The repertoire was sequenced with immunoSEQ multiplex PCR; TCRdb's copy has only in-frame clones and lacks some. The sample lists fewer than 250,000 clones; 70% to 85% were seen once. Sequenced sample: PBMCs. These receptors were collected from a girl between 2 and 10 years old in good health and CMV-seronegative.

The rearrangement joins TRBV6-5 to TRBJ1-2; 7 positions agree with TRBD1. This CDR3 is 13 amino acids long. With 6 bases clipped from V and 3 bases from J, the junction kept 4 bases outside the gene matches. Germline-derived CDR1 and CDR2 are MNHEY and SVGAGI. The CDR3 loop reads CASRQGKDYGYTF. The CDR3 DNA follows: TGTGCCAGCAGACAGGGGAAAGACTATGGCTACACCTTC.

V and J are TRBV25-1 and TRBJ1-2; possible D gene TRBD1, 6 bases. CDR3 length: 12 amino acids. CDR1 is MGHDK and CDR2 is SYGVNS in the germline V gene. Trimming removed 8 bases from V and 10 bases from J, with 17 bases in between. The CDR3 sequence: CASLSRTDFYTF. CDR3 nucleotides: TGTGCCAGCTTGTCCAGGACAGACTTCTACACCTTC.

The rearrangement links TRBV19 to TRBJ2-5; 8 bases line up with TRBD2. The CDR3 is 12 amino acids. V was pared by 2 bases and J by 7 bases, with 0 bases of the junction left unmatched. Germline CDR1 and CDR2: LNHDA and SQIVND (reference sequence). This chain's CDR3 is CASSILAGTQYF. CDR3 nucleotides: TGTGCCAGTAGTATACTAGCGGGGACCCAGTACTTC.

The chain has TRBV29-1 and TRBJ2-1; 9 bases are shared with TRBD2. The CDR3 spans 16 residues. After removal of 4 bases from V and 4 bases from J, the junction contained 11 bases not matched to a gene. Germline V gene data show CDR1 as SQVTM and CDR2 as ANQGSEA. CDR3 protein: CSVAGRASGEYNEQFF. In nucleotides, the CDR3 is TGCAGCGTTGCCGGTAGGGCTAGCGGGGAATACAATGAGCAGTTCTTC.

The chain couples TRBV29-1 to TRBJ1-2; 9 bases are a match to TRBD1. This CDR3 region has 15 residues. Germline CDR1 SQVTM, CDR2 ANQGSEA. V was pared by 6 bases and J by 7 bases, with 15 bases of the junction left unmatched. The DNA for the CDR3 is TGCAGCGTCCCAACCGGACAGGGGATCTTAGGTGGCTACACCTTC. Translation: CSVPTGQGILGGYTF.

The chain couples TRBV19 to TRBJ1-2; D is undetermined. The V gene lost 7 bases and the J gene lost 10 bases, with 19 bases spanning the gap. The CDR3 runs to 13 residues. Looked up from germline, CDR1 is LNHDA and CDR2 is SQIVND (reference sequence). The CDR3 protein is CASTLTGGWVYTF. The CDR3 DNA follows: TGTGCCAGTACCCTCACGGGAGGGTGGGTCTACACCTTC.

The genes are TRBV7-9 and TRBJ2-1, with TRBD1 as a possible D gene (7 bases). This CDR3 is 16 amino acids long. Trimming left V 2 bases short and J 7 bases short, with 18 bases between. The germline gives CDR1 SEHNR, CDR2 FQNEAQ (reference sequence). The CDR3 is CASSLRRASGGNEQFF. The CDR3 DNA is TGTGCCAGCAGCTTACGGAGGGCTTCAGGGGGAAATGAGCAGTTCTTC.

CDR3 DNA sequence: TGTGCCAGCAGCTTAGCTTATTTGGCTAGCGGGAGTACGCAGTACTTC. It translates to CASSLAYLASGSTQYF. The genes are TRBV7-2 and TRBJ2-7, with 10 bases identical to TRBD2. The CDR3 spans 16 residues. The V and J ends lost 0 bases and 9 bases, in that order; junction bases with no gene match: 11. Per germline, CDR1 SGHTA and CDR2 FQGNSA.

This chain links TRBV5-1 with TRBJ2-1, with a weak D call TRBD2 (5 bases). The V gene lost 0 bases and the J gene lost 5 bases, with 12 bases spanning the gap. CDR1 is SGHRS and CDR2 is YFSETQ in the germline V gene. This CDR3 comprises 15 residues. The CDR3 DNA sequence: TGCGCCAGCAGCTTGGCCGGTGGGAGCAACAATGAGCAGTTCTTC. Encoded protein: CASSLAGGSNNEQFF.

The rearrangement links TRBV20-1 to TRBJ1-1, with 7 bases lining up with TRBD1. The CDR3 consists of 11 residues. Germline V gene lookup returns CDR1 DFQATT and CDR2 SNEGSKA (reference sequence). Losses at the gene ends were 6 bases for V and 11 bases for J; bases not matched to a gene: 9. The CDR3 sequence is CSAAQGVRAFF. The CDR3 DNA sequence: TGCAGTGCCGCGCAGGGGGTAAGGGCTTTCTTT.

V gene TRBV6-1 combines with J gene TRBJ1-2, with D unclear. Between the trimmed V and J ends, which lost 8 bases and 5 bases, there was a span of 12 bases. This CDR3 spans 12 amino acids. Germline values: CDR1 MNHNS, CDR2 SASEGT. CDR3 amino acids: CASGDAFYGYTF. The CDR3 DNA reads as TGTGCCAGCGGAGACGCATTTTATGGCTACACCTTC.

CDR3 sequence reads: CASSQRLEYEQYF. Here the CDR3 DNA reads TGTGCCAGTAGTCAGAGGCTGGAGTACGAGCAGTACTTC. The chain uses TRBV19 and TRBJ2-7, with no clear D. With 5 bases removed from V and 4 bases from J, the gap between germline ends came to 12 bases. CDR1 LNHDA and CDR2 SQIVND come from the germline V gene (reference sequence). The CDR3 loop spans 13 amino acids.

The chain is built from TRBV23-1 and TRBJ1-1; D ambiguous. TRBV23-1 is treated as an ORF (open reading frame) with a function not yet certain. Trimming stripped 1 base from V and 0 bases from J, with 12 bases between. This CDR3 has 16 residues. CDR3 sequence: CASSQFREALNTEAFF. As DNA, the CDR3 is TGCGCCAGCAGTCAATTTAGGGAGGCCCTGAACACTGAAGCTTTCTTT.

V usage is TRBV27 and J usage is TRBJ1-6; D remains unclear. The CDR3 has 16 residues. Germline assignment: CDR1 MNHEY and CDR2 SMNVEV (reference sequence). With 2 bases removed from V and 0 bases from J, the gap between germline ends came to 8 bases. The CDR3 DNA reads TGTGCCAGCAGTTTACTAGGGAGCTCCTATAATTCACCCCTCCACTTT. Protein product: CASSLLGSSYNSPLHF.